The 20 T cell receptor beta chains in this list originate from one sample, sequenced in a study of OX40 agonist ivuxolimab in advanced cancers. Assay: immunoSEQ multiplex PCR; the TCRdb copy retains only in-frame clones and omits some. The data hold approximately 79,000 clones, with approximately 90% observed a single time. The sample consisted of CD4+ or CD8+ T cells sorted from blood, taken in a trial of the OX40 agonist ivuxolimab. The source is an adult with an advanced solid tumor such as melanoma, head and neck, liver or kidney cancer.

This chain uses TRBV28 with TRBJ1-4, with TRBD1 as a possible D gene (5 bases). The CDR3 consists of 15 residues. The V gene's germline CDR1 is MDHEN and CDR2 SYDVKM. Deletions cut 1 base from V and 8 bases from J, with 14 bases between. The CDR3: CASSLYGLSGEKLFF. For the CDR3, the DNA is TGTGCCAGCAGTTTATACGGGCTTTCAGGGGAAAAACTGTTTTTT.

The genes are TRBV7-3 and TRBJ2-1; 11 bases line up with TRBD1. The V gene end was trimmed by 5 bases and the J gene end by 8 bases; junction bases not matched to a gene: 5. Germline V CDR1 and CDR2: SGHTA, FQGTGA. The CDR3 covers 14 residues. The DNA of the CDR3 is TGTGCCAGCAGCCTGGGACAGGGGGTCTATGAGCAGTTCTTC. It translates to CASSLGQGVYEQFF.

The chain recombines TRBV27 with TRBJ2-5, with TRBD2 matching over 8 bases. Germline V gene sequence: CDR1 MNHEY, CDR2 SMNVEV (reference sequence). The CDR3 contains 15 residues. Trimming took 5 bases from V and 1 from J; bases not matched to a gene: 6. The CDR3 sequence: CASSPLTSGQETQYF. In DNA, the CDR3 is TGTGCCAGCAGTCCTCTTACTAGCGGCCAAGAGACCCAGTACTTC.

The V gene is TRBV6-5, the J gene TRBJ2-3, with 12 bases identical to TRBD2. The germline gives CDR1 MNHEY, CDR2 SVGAGI. The CDR3 length is 16 residues. Trimming cost V 0 bases and J 7 bases; bases outside gene matches: 5. This CDR3 is CASSYSLAGGSNTQYF. The CDR3 nucleotides are TGTGCCAGCAGTTACTCTCTAGCGGGAGGGAGTAATACGCAGTATTTT.

The chain has TRBV18 and TRBJ1-4; D gene ambiguous. Germline-derived CDR1 and CDR2 are KGHSH and LQKENI. CDR3 length: 15 residues. V was pared by 0 bases and J by 7 bases, with 12 bases between. CDR3 bases: TGTGCCAGCTCACCACCGGGATCGGGAGGTGAAAAACTGTTTTTT. Its translation: CASSPPGSGGEKLFF.

The rearrangement uses TRBV2 and TRBJ1-2; no clear D gene. Per the germline V gene, CDR1 is SNHLY and CDR2 is FYNNEI. The V and J ends lost 2 bases and 0 bases respectively, with 10 bases between them. The CDR3 runs 15 residues. The CDR3 here is CASSENFGSNYGYTF. CDR3 sequence (DNA): TGTGCCAGCAGTGAAAATTTTGGTTCTAACTATGGCTACACCTTC.

V and J are TRBV28 and TRBJ1-5; the match to TRBD1 covers 10 bases. Trimming took 2 bases from V and 4 from J; bases not matched to a gene: 8. The CDR3 is made up of 17 amino acids. The V gene's germline CDR1 is MDHEN and CDR2 SYDVKM. The CDR3 spells CASSLRRTGGYNQPQHF. Here the CDR3 DNA reads TGTGCCAGCAGTTTAAGGCGGACAGGGGGTTATAATCAGCCCCAGCATTTT.

The chain recombines TRBV28 with TRBJ2-1, with D uncertain. The V and J ends lost 6 bases and 2 bases respectively, with 11 bases between them. CDR1 is MDHEN, CDR2 SYDVKM, per germline. The CDR3 runs to 14 residues. The CDR3 sequence: CASSRIGAYNEQFF. The CDR3 region has the DNA TGTGCCAGCAGCCGGATAGGTGCCTACAATGAGCAGTTCTTC.

This clone came up a few times. J is TRBJ2-1 and V is TRBV9, with a tentative D call TRBD2 (5 bases). V lost 6 bases to trimming and J lost 2 bases, with 21 bases between them. Germline lookup yields CDR1 SGDLS and CDR2 YYNGEE. This CDR3 has 17 amino acids. CDR3 coding DNA: TGTGCCAGCAAAAAAGCTCCCAGCGGAGCAACCTACAATGAGCAGTTCTTC. This encodes CASKKAPSGATYNEQFF. Full variable domain (outside the CDR3, taken from reference TRBV9 and TRBJ2-1): DSGVTQTPKHLITATGQRVTLRCSPRSGDLSVYWYQQSLDQGLQFLIQYYNGEERAKGNILERFSAQQFPDLHSELNLSSLELGDSALYFCASKKAPSGATYNEQFFGPGTRLTVL.

The chain employs TRBV15 and TRBJ1-5; 8 nucleotides match TRBD1. The germline V gene encodes CDR1 LNHNV and CDR2 YYDKDF (reference sequence). The V segment lost 1 base and the J segment 1 base; nucleotides outside the gene matches: 3. CDR3 size: 16 residues. The CDR3 DNA is TGTGCCACCAGCAGAGTGACAGGGGTAAGCAATCAGCCCCAGCATTTT. It codes for CATSRVTGVSNQPQHF.

This clone has a single count. This sequence joins TRBV6-6 and TRBJ2-5; D call uncertain. V shed 0 bases and J shed 5 bases, with 10 bases lying between them. The CDR3 runs to 14 residues. Germline CDR1 is MNHNY and CDR2 is SVGAGI (reference sequence). The DNA of the CDR3 is TGTGCCAGCAGTTACTCGAATGTAGGGGAGACCCAGTACTTC. It encodes CASSYSNVGETQYF.

This chain uses TRBV15 with TRBJ2-6, with D maybe TRBD2 (6 bases). V lost 1 base, J lost 0 bases, and 13 bases lay in between. Germline V gene sequence: CDR1 LNHNV, CDR2 YYDKDF (reference sequence). The CDR3 length is 18 residues. The CDR3 sequence: CATSRVRGGTSGANVLTF. CDR3 nucleotide sequence: TGTGCCACCAGCAGAGTACGCGGCGGGACCTCTGGGGCCAACGTCCTGACTTTC. The full variable domain, completed using reference TRBV15 and TRBJ2-6, is DAMVIQNPRYQVTQFGKPVTLSCSQTLNHNVMYWYQQKSSQAPKLLFHYYDKDFNNEADTPDNFQSRRPNTSFCFLDIRSPGLGDTAMYLCATSRVRGGTSGANVLTFGAGSRLTVL.

The CDR3 reads CASSSGANSYEQYF. The DNA for the CDR3 is TGTGCCAGTAGTTCGGGGGCAAACTCCTACGAGCAGTACTTC. The V call is TRBV19, the J call TRBJ2-7, with D possibly called TRBD1 or TRBD2 (6 bases each). The length of the CDR3 is 14 residues. Germline V CDR1 and CDR2: LNHDA, SQIVND (reference sequence). Trimming removed 5 bases from V and 0 bases from J, with 11 bases in between.

The chain combines TRBV19 with TRBJ1-2; unclear D gene. This CDR3 contains 17 residues. In germline, CDR1 is LNHDA, CDR2 SQIVND (reference sequence). Trimming stripped 7 bases from V and 2 bases from J, with 23 bases between. The DNA of the CDR3 is TGTGCCAGTACCCATAGACCGCCCGGGAGTCACAACTATGGCTACACCTTC. Translating gives CASTHRPPGSHNYGYTF. The variable domain in full, with the rest retrieved from reference TRBV19 and TRBJ1-2, is DGGITQSPKYLFRKEGQNVTLSCEQNLNHDAMYWYRQDPGQGLRLIYYSQIVNDFQKGDIAEGYSVSREKKESFPLTVTSAQKNPTAFYLCASTHRPPGSHNYGYTFGSGTRLTVV.

This chain connects TRBV6-1 to TRBJ2-7; 9 bases line up with TRBD2. This CDR3 has 15 residues. Trimming removed 6 bases from V and 0 bases from J; junction bases left unmatched: 6. CDR1 is MNHNS, CDR2 SASEGT, per germline. This CDR3 is CASRQSGGSSYEQYF. The DNA of the CDR3 is TGTGCCAGCAGACAAAGCGGGGGGAGCTCCTACGAGCAGTACTTC.

V is TRBV18 and J is TRBJ2-7; D ambiguous. CDR3 size: 12 residues. Per the germline V gene, CDR1 is KGHSH and CDR2 is LQKENI. The germline V and J ends were trimmed by 3 bases and 5 bases, with 8 bases remaining between them. Written as DNA, the CDR3 is TGTGCCAGCTCACCTCGCCCCGACGAGCAGTACTTC. This sequence encodes CASSPRPDEQYF.

This clone was detected only once. V usage is TRBV12-5 and J usage is TRBJ2-3, with D possibly matching TRBD2 (6 bases). The CDR3 runs to 15 residues. V shed 7 bases and J shed 0 bases, with 14 bases lying between them. The germline V gene has CDR1 LGHNT and CDR2 FRNRAP. The CDR3 sequence: CASAPQLASTDTQYF. The DNA of the CDR3 is TGTGCTAGTGCCCCGCAGCTAGCGAGCACAGATACGCAGTATTTT. Full variable domain (outside the CDR3, taken from reference TRBV12-5 and TRBJ2-3): DARVTQTPRHKVTEMGQEVTMRCQPILGHNTVFWYRQTMMQGLELLAYFRNRAPLDDSGMPKDRFSAEMPDATLATLKIQPSEPRDSAVYFCASAPQLASTDTQYFGPGTRLTVL.

This clone was picked up one time. This chain connects TRBV25-1 to TRBJ2-3, with D maybe TRBD1 (6 bases). Germline values: CDR1 MGHDK, CDR2 SYGVNS. The CDR3 contains 15 residues. Trimming removed 6 bases from V and 5 bases from J, with 18 bases in between. In DNA, the CDR3 is TGTGCCAGCAGAGCACAGGGTTTCATGGGAGATACGCAGTATTTT. This encodes CASRAQGFMGDTQYF.

This chain links TRBV9 with TRBJ2-7; 10 positions match TRBD2. With V trimmed by 0 bases and J by 3 bases, 6 bases remained unmatched. Germline CDR1 SGDLS, CDR2 YYNGEE. The CDR3 loop spans 16 amino acids. The CDR3 nucleotides are TGTGCCAGCAGCGTAGCGCCTAGCGGGAGTGTCTACGAGCAGTACTTC. Translation: CASSVAPSGSVYEQYF.

The chain joins TRBV5-5 to TRBJ2-5; no reliable D call. The CDR3 runs 12 residues. The germline CDR1 and CDR2 sequences are SGHKS and YYEKEE (reference sequence). V dropped 6 bases and J dropped 3 bases, with 9 bases sitting between them. CDR3 DNA: TGTGCCAGCACCCCCGAGGAAGAGACCCAGTACTTC. It codes for CASTPEEETQYF.